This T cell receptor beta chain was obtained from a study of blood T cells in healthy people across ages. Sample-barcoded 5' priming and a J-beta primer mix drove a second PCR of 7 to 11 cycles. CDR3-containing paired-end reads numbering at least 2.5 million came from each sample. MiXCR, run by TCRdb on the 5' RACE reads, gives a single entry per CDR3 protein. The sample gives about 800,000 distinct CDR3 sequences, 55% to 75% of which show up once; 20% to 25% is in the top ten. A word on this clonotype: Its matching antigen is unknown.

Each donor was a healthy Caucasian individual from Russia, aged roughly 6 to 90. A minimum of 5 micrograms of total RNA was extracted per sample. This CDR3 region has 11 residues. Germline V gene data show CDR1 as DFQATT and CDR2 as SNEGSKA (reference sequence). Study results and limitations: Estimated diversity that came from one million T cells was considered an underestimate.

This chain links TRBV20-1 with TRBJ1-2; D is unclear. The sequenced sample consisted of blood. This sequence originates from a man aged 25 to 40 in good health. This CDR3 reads CSADNGFGYTF. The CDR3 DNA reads TGCAGCGCAGACAACGGATTTGGCTACACCTTC.